This passage covers 4 T cell receptor beta chains from one sample sequenced in a study of neurological immune-mediated disorders. TCRdb independently ran MiXCR on the 5' RACE reads; one entry per CDR3 protein. The sample has around 17,000 distinct CDR3 sequences, approximately 3.7% seen once. The specimen sequenced was CD8+ T cells from blood. These receptors came from a woman in her thirties or forties in good health.

This clonotype was picked up many times. The chain employs TRBV7-9 and TRBJ2-1; the match to TRBD2 covers 8 bases. Trimming removed 2 bases from V and 6 bases from J; junction bases left unmatched: 15. The germline CDR1 and CDR2 sequences are SEHNR and FQNEAQ (reference sequence). The CDR3 covers 18 residues. CDR3 in amino acids: CASSLIPPFSGRFNEQFF. CDR3 coding DNA: TGTGCCAGCAGCTTAATCCCCCCGTTCAGCGGGAGATTCAATGAGCAGTTCTTC.

This clonotype was recorded at least ten times. This rearrangement joins TRBV5-1 to TRBJ2-7; TRBD2 might be the D (6 bases). CDR3 size: 15 residues. CDR1 SGHRS and CDR2 YFSETQ come from the germline V gene. V lost 4 bases to trimming and J lost 2 bases, with 16 bases between them. CDR3 in DNA: TGCGCCAGCAGCCCGGAGGGCGTCAGCCCCTACGAGCAGTACTTC. Translating gives CASSPEGVSPYEQYF. The complete variable domain, with remaining parts taken from reference TRBV5-1 and TRBJ2-7, reads KAGVTQTPRYLIKTRGQQVTLSCSPISGHRSVSWYQQTPGQGLQFLFEYFSETQRNKGNFPGRFSGRQFSNSRSEMNVSTLELGDSALYLCASSPEGVSPYEQYFGPGTRLTVT.

This clonotype was seen at least ten times. CDR3 amino acids: CASSFGLETQYF. As DNA, the CDR3 is TGTGCCAGCAGCTTCGGGTTGGAGACCCAGTACTTC. V usage is TRBV7-8 and J usage is TRBJ2-5; D not certain. Trimming shortened V by 3 bases and J by 5 bases, and 7 bases separated the two germline ends. This CDR3 spans 12 amino acids. Looked up from germline, CDR1 is SGHVS and CDR2 is FQNEAQ.

This clonotype was recorded many times. CDR3 sequence (DNA): TGTGCCAGCAGTTTGGCCAGGGGTGAGAATGGCTACACCTTC. It yields the protein CASSLARGENGYTF. The rearrangement links TRBV27 to TRBJ1-2; possible D gene TRBD1, 6 bases. The CDR3 runs to 14 residues. Trimming took 3 bases from V and 6 from J, leaving 14 bases between them. The germline V gene encodes CDR1 MNHEY and CDR2 SMNVEV (reference sequence).